This T cell receptor (beta chain) is drawn from a study of shared clonotypes between healthy human individuals. Whole-study results and caveats: Non-shared clonotypes were found to have lower generation probabilities than the clonotypes that were shared by all four of the sorted-subset donors.

In the authors' workflow: ImmunoSEQ sequences covered only the junction and lacked quality scores; filtering therefore differed. TCRdb's copy holds only in-frame clones and misses some; the assay was immunoSEQ multiplex PCR. Clonal size and the V and J genes are those of that table, whereas D and trimming came from the DNA. The repertoire holds roughly 2.2 million clones, 80% to 95% seen once, with about 0.39% in the top ten. With respect to this clone: Its antigen is not known.

The donor population consisted of healthy HIV-negative adults with no recent acute infections or vaccinations. Investigators divided CD4+ cells into CD45RA+ naive and CD45RA-negative memory subsets. The CDR3 has 15 residues. Germline-derived CDR1 and CDR2 are MNHNY and SVGAGI (reference sequence). Trimming shortened V by 4 bases and J by 1 base, and 12 bases separated the two germline ends. This chain joins TRBV6-6 and TRBJ2-3; D call uncertain. The sample comprised naive CD4+ T cells from PBMCs. This sample's subset: CD45RA+ positively selected. The TCR sequence derives from a young man in good health. Some clones in this sample may be carry-over from other donors' samples. The CDR3 DNA is TGTGCCAGCAGTTCAGACCCCCGGGGCACAGATACGCAGTATTTT. This sequence encodes CASSSDPRGTDTQYF.